Shown below are 12 T cell receptor beta chains from a single sample sequenced in a study of OX40 agonist ivuxolimab in advanced cancers. TCRdb keeps only in-frame clones here, not all; method: immunoSEQ multiplex PCR. The table lists about 100,000 clones, around 91% of them singletons, with around 0.16% in the top ten. Sequencing was performed on CD4+ or CD8+ T cells sorted from blood, taken in a trial of the OX40 agonist ivuxolimab. These receptors all stem from an adult with an advanced solid tumor such as melanoma, head and neck, liver or kidney cancer.

J is TRBJ2-1 and V is TRBV27; D may be TRBD2 (6 bases). The CDR3 totals 19 residues. Trimming shortened V by 6 bases and J by 6 bases, and 30 bases separated the two germline ends. In germline, CDR1 is MNHEY, CDR2 SMNVEV (reference sequence). The CDR3 DNA reads as TGTGCCAGCAGAAGAAACCCCATTGGCGGGATGGTCCTTCCCAATGAGCAGTTCTTC. Encoded protein: CASRRNPIGGMVLPNEQFF.

This chain joins TRBV12-5 and TRBJ2-1, with 10 bases identical to TRBD2. Germline V CDR1 and CDR2: LGHNT, FRNRAP. V was clipped by 1 base and J by 5 bases; unmatched bases: 11. CDR3 size: 18 residues. The CDR3 region has the DNA TGTGCTAGTGGTTTGGGCCCCCCACTAGCGGGGACCCACAATGAGCAGTTCTTC. This gives the protein CASGLGPPLAGTHNEQFF. Looking up the rest from reference TRBV12-5 and TRBJ2-1 gives the full variable domain: DARVTQTPRHKVTEMGQEVTMRCQPILGHNTVFWYRQTMMQGLELLAYFRNRAPLDDSGMPKDRFSAEMPDATLATLKIQPSEPRDSAVYFCASGLGPPLAGTHNEQFFGPGTRLTVL.

The chain is built from TRBV7-9 and TRBJ2-3; D not resolved. V lost 3 bases, J lost 12 bases, and 13 bases lay in between. This CDR3 contains 12 residues. Germline assignment: CDR1 SEHNR and CDR2 FQNEAQ (reference sequence). CDR3 nucleotide sequence: TGTGCCAGCAGCTTGAGTCCGGCTTCACAGTATTTT. This encodes CASSLSPASQYF.

The CDR3 here is CASREEGKTGELFF. DNA of the CDR3: TGTGCCAGCAGAGAGGAGGGAAAGACCGGGGAGCTGTTTTTT. The chain links TRBV5-6 to TRBJ2-2, with D possibly being TRBD2 (6 bases). Per the germline V gene, CDR1 is SGHDT and CDR2 is YYEEEE. This CDR3 region has 14 residues. V was trimmed by 5 bases and J by 5 bases, leaving 13 bases between them. The full variable domain, in which reference TRBV5-6 and TRBJ2-2 provide the parts outside the CDR3, is DAGVTQSPTHLIKTRGQQVTLRCSPKSGHDTVSWYQQALGQGPQFIFQYYEEEERQRGNFPDRFSGHQFPNYSSELNVNALLLGDSALYLCASREEGKTGELFFGEGSRLTVL.

The chain uses TRBV5-1 and TRBJ2-2, with D perhaps matching TRBD1 (5 bases). The CDR3 is 13 amino acids. Germline V CDR1 and CDR2: SGHRS, YFSETQ. With 4 bases removed from V and 8 bases from J, the gap between germline ends came to 12 bases. The CDR3 loop is CASSIREGGELFF. CDR3 sequence (DNA): TGCGCCAGCAGCATCAGGGAAGGAGGGGAGCTGTTTTTT.

This clone showed up just a few times. The chain recombines TRBV30 with TRBJ1-1; 7 bases line up with TRBD1. The CDR3 consists of 13 residues. The V gene end was trimmed by 8 bases and the J gene end by 8 bases; junction bases not matched to a gene: 14. Germline CDR1 reads GTSNPN; CDR2 reads SVGIG (reference sequence). The CDR3 nucleotides are TGTGCCGGATACCGGGACAGTGCACGAGAAGCTTTCTTT. As protein: CAGYRDSAREAFF.

This chain uses TRBV7-8 with TRBJ1-2; TRBD1 is a possible D gene (6 bases). This CDR3 contains 14 residues. Trimming stripped 5 bases from V and 10 bases from J, with 20 bases between. Per germline, CDR1 SGHVS and CDR2 FQNEAQ. CDR3 protein: CASSPARGKYYYTF. DNA for the CDR3: TGTGCCAGCAGCCCGGCTAGGGGGAAGTATTACTACACCTTC.

V gene TRBV30 combines with J gene TRBJ2-3; 7 nucleotides agree with TRBD2. Germline V gives CDR1 GTSNPN, CDR2 SVGIG (reference sequence). Trimming removed 4 bases from V and 4 bases from J; junction bases left unmatched: 2. The CDR3 is made up of 12 amino acids. This CDR3 is CAWTSGADTQYF. In nucleotides, the CDR3 is TGTGCCTGGACTAGCGGCGCAGATACGCAGTATTTT.

The gene calls are TRBV28 and TRBJ2-5; 9 bases map to TRBD2. The CDR3 covers 15 residues. Germline CDR1 MDHEN, CDR2 SYDVKM. The V and J ends lost 7 bases and 3 bases, in that order; junction bases with no gene match: 9. Written as DNA, the CDR3 is TGTGCCAGCACCCCGACTAGCGGAGGGAAAGAGACCCAGTACTTC. Translation gives CASTPTSGGKETQYF.

The gene calls are TRBV7-9 and TRBJ2-2; 7 bases agree with TRBD1. This CDR3 region has 18 residues. V was clipped by 1 base and J by 1 base; unmatched bases: 9. Germline-derived CDR1 and CDR2 are SEHNR and FQNEAQ (reference sequence). As DNA, the CDR3 is TGTGCCAGCAGCTTAGGTCGGACAGGAACAAAGAACACCGGGGAGCTGTTTTTT. Its translation is CASSLGRTGTKNTGELFF.

The chain combines TRBV7-9 with TRBJ2-5, with 11 bases matching TRBD2. The trim removed 4 bases at V and 5 bases at J, leaving 6 bases unmatched. Germline V gives CDR1 SEHNR, CDR2 FQNEAQ (reference sequence). The CDR3 sequence is 15 residues long. This chain's CDR3 is CASSSRLAGRETQYF. CDR3 DNA: TGTGCCAGCAGCTCCCGACTAGCGGGGAGGGAGACCCAGTACTTC.

The chain couples TRBV18 to TRBJ2-2; D is unclear. Germline CDR1 and CDR2: KGHSH and LQKENI. Deletions cut 3 bases from V and 4 bases from J, with 6 bases between. The CDR3 consists of 13 residues. The CDR3 DNA follows: TGTGCCAGCTCACCCCGTACCACCGGGGAGCTGTTTTTT. As protein: CASSPRTTGELFF.